This TCR beta chain was recovered during a study of Ad26.COV2.S vaccination and SARS-CoV-2 variants. Study information: The authors gave Ad26.COV2.S intramuscularly, either once or twice 56 days apart.

Study outcomes and limitations: Total responses of T cells may have been underestimated by the analyses of TCR breadth and depth.

Note on this clone: Its antigen is unknown.

Described treatment: some 19 received Ad26.COV2.S at low or high dose, single or two shots; 5 received placebo; per-sample allocation not given. Sampling happened 63 days after the first vaccine or placebo injection. In Boston, an adult donor aged 18-55 years took part. V gave up 0 bases and J gave up 5 bases, with 12 bases separating them. Germline values: CDR1 KGHDR, CDR2 SFDVKD. The CDR3 is 16 amino acids. Repertoires were generated with immunoSEQ multiplex PCR, while TCRdb's copy carries only in-frame clones and drops some. This sample has about 400,000 clones, with approximately 89% found just once.

This TCR was sampled from a person between 18 and 65 years old who received the Ad26.COV2.S COVID-19 vaccine or a placebo. J is TRBJ2-2 and V is TRBV24-1, with D hard to call. Sequenced material: peripheral blood, taken in a trial of Ad26.COV2.S vaccine versus placebo. The CDR3 spells CATSDLKTPETGELFF. In DNA form, the CDR3 reads TGTGCCACCAGTGATTTGAAGACCCCGGAGACCGGGGAGCTGTTTTTT.